This TCR beta chain appears in the sequencing data of a study of cytomegalovirus exposure and HLA in healthy donors. Study-level results: In an earlier analysis, most TCR beta V segments were productive about 87% or about 30% of the time. Highly shared sequence variants in one cluster were likely a sequencing artifact.

Comment on this clone: Its antigen is currently unknown.

In germline, CDR1 is MNHNY, CDR2 SVGAGI (reference sequence). The ends lost 8 bases at V and 2 bases at J; junction bases unmatched: 6. The CDR3 totals 13 residues. Nominally healthy donors provided the samples, though records likely missed some immune exposures. The PCR made use of 60 Vbeta and 13 Jbeta primers. Data came from immunoSEQ multiplex PCR; TCRdb stores just in-frame clones and leaves some out. The table shows around 170,000 clones, with more than 75% occurring only once. Sequencing was carried out using PBMCs. The sequence derives from a woman aged 18-29 years in good health and CMV-seronegative. The V gene is TRBV6-6, the J gene TRBJ2-7; TRBD1 agrees at 7 bases. Here the CDR3 reads CASRSGGTYEQYF. DNA for the CDR3: TGTGCCAGCCGCTCAGGGGGAACCTACGAGCAGTACTTC.